One T cell receptor (beta chain) is described in this entry. Within the sample, other DNA sequences also encode this same CDR3. The sample originates from a study of blood T cell repertoires in COVID-19. Methods used by the authors: The authors estimated nucleated cell counts from reference gene primer amplification. Clones were sequenced by immunoSEQ multiplex PCR, and TCRdb holds only the in-frame ones, with some missing. V and J calls and clone size are given by that table; D and trimming were obtained from the DNA. The data show about 69,000 clones, with more than 75% seen just once and roughly 44% held by the top ten. The trim removed 6 bases at V and 4 bases at J, leaving 2 bases unmatched. This CDR3 has 12 amino acids. The germline gives CDR1 LNHDA, CDR2 SQIVND (reference sequence).

This TCR derives from a human donor in a cohort sampled during active COVID-19. Material: peripheral blood. The gene calls are TRBV19 and TRBJ1-2; TRBD1 agrees at 7 bases. The CDR3 protein is CASRDRTYGYTF. CDR3 in DNA: TGTGCCAGTAGGGACAGGACCTATGGCTACACCTTC.